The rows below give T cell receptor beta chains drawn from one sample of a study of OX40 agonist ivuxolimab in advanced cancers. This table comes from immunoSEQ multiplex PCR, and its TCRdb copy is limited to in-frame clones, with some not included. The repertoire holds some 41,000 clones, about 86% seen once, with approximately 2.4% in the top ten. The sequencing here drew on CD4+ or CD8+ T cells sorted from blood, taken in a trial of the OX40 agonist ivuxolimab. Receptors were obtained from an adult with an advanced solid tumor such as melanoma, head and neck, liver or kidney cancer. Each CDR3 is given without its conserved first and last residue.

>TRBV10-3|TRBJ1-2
AISDSGTQGYT
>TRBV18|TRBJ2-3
ASSPGQGARDTQY
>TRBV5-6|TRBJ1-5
ASSLGSSGNQPQH
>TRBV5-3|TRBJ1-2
ARSLPGNLVDGYT
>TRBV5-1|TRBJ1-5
ASSLDSGAGTQH
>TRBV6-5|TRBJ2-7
ASNLMAGAYEQY
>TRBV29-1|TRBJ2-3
SVPESTDTQY
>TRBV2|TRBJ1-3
ASSKQGTGNTIY
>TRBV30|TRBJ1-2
AWSRGTGANYGYT
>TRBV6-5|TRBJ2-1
ASRTRSGRGSPQF
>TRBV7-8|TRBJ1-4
ASSLPTSNEKLF
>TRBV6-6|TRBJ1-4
ASRNEALSNEKLF
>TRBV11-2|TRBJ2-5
ASSPQGLVWGVEETQY
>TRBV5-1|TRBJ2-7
ASSLVGGLTYEQY
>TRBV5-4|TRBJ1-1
ASSQADRKVTEAF
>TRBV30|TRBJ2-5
AWSEHRGVQETQY
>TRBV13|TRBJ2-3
ASSWQNTDTQY
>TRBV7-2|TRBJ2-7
ASSLGMSGSYEQY
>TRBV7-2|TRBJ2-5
ASSKTGGVETQY
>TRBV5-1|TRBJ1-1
ASSTGGENTEAF
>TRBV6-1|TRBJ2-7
ASSERWSYEQY
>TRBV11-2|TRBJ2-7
ASSPAALEQY
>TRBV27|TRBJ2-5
ASSLTSVTQETQY
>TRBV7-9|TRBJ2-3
ASSLKGGLLTSTDTQY
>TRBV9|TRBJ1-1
ASSSSWGGNTEAF
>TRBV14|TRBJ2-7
ASSLGGREMDEQY
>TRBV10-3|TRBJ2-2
AISGQVNTGELF
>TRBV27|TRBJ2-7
ASSSSGLAGGRAYEQY
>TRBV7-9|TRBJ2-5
ASSLELGLADIQETQY
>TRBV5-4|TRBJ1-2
ASSSQNYGYT
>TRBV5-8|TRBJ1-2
ASSLDYRGYT
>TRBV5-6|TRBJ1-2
ASSSGPTNYGYT
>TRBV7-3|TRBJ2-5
ASSLEGGETQY
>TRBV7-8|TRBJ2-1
ASSSSPDAYNEQF
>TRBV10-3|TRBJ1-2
AISESASDRGDGYT
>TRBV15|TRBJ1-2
ATSGGLTNYGYT
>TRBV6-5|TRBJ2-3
ASSRGSLTDTQY
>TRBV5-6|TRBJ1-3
ASSLAGTGPSSGNTIY
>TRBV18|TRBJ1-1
ASSSGPSRPTEAF
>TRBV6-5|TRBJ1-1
ASSGTENTEAF
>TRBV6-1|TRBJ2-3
ASRPGGANTDTQY
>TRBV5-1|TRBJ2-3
ASSPGILAGSTDTQY
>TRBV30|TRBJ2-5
AWSNGRRETQY
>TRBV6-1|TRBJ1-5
ASNGAASNQPQH
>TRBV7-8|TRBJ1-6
ASSLRDRVYNSPLH
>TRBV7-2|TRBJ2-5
ASSLNGGRWETQY
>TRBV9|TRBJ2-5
ASSVGGGVAGEETQY
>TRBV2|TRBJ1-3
ASSMPGRGNTIY
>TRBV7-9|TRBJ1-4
ASSLTGQENEKLF
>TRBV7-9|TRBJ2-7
ASSEALYYEQY
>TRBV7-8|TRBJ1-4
ASSQRDMTNEKLF
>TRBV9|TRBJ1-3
ASSADGDSGNTIY
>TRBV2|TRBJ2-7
ASSLTGGAPPSEQY
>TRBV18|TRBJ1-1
ASSPMGRSSEAF
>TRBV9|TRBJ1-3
ASSVAAGSGNTIY
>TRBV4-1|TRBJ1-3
ASSLNREGKVTIY
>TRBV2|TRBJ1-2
ATLGQGARGYT
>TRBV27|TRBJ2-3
ASCRDRAADTQY